Reported below is one T cell receptor beta chain. Its antigen is not known. Amplification used 60 Vbeta primers and 13 Jbeta primers. Sequencing used immunoSEQ multiplex PCR; TCRdb keeps in-frame clones, though not all of them. This sample has 150,000 to 180,000 clones, with 70% to 80% found just once. The sample comes from a study of cytomegalovirus exposure and HLA in healthy donors. Findings and limits, study-wide: The availability of immune exposure information extended only to CMV serostatus.

Trimming removed 3 bases at V and 4 bases at J, with 11 bases between. The CDR3 is 13 amino acids. Germline CDR1 reads SGHRS; CDR2 reads YFSETQ. This receptor was obtained from a man aged 30-40 years in good health and CMV-seropositive. Sequences were obtained from PBMCs. This chain links TRBV5-1 with TRBJ2-7; TRBD2 might be the D (5 bases). The CDR3 DNA follows: TGCGCCAGCAGCTCATCTTCGGGATACGAGCAGTACTTC. Protein: CASSSSSGYEQYF. The full variable domain, with the rest looked up from reference TRBV5-1 and TRBJ2-7, is KAGVTQTPRYLIKTRGQQVTLSCSPISGHRSVSWYQQTPGQGLQFLFEYFSETQRNKGNFPGRFSGRQFSNSRSEMNVSTLELGDSALYLCASSSSSGYEQYFGPGTRLTVT.